The 20 T cell receptor beta chains listed next were all sequenced from one sample in a study of T cell responses to AZD1222 COVID-19 vaccine. Clones were read by immunoSEQ multiplex PCR, and TCRdb kept only the in-frame ones, dropping some. The sample includes some 190,000 clones, around 90% seen only once; the top ten take approximately 1.8%. The source material was peripheral blood, sampled 28 days after the second AZD1222 dose. All receptors come from an adult who received the AZD1222 COVID-19 vaccine.

This clone was observed once. The chain uses TRBV11-2 and TRBJ2-1; weak D call: TRBD1 (6 bases). The V gene's germline CDR1 is SGHAT and CDR2 FQNNGV. The CDR3 consists of 15 residues. Trimming removed 5 bases from V and 5 bases from J, with 16 bases in between. The CDR3 DNA reads TGTGCCAGCAGCAGCCATTCAGGGGCAAACAATGAGCAGTTCTTC. This encodes CASSSHSGANNEQFF. Filled out from reference TRBV11-2 and TRBJ2-1, the complete variable domain reads EAGVAQSPRYKIIEKRQSVAFWCNPISGHATLYWYQQILGQGPKLLIQFQNNGVVDDSQLPKDRFSAERLKGVDSTLKIQPAKLEDSAVYLCASSSHSGANNEQFFGPGTRLTVL.

The chain links TRBV10-3 to TRBJ1-6; D not certain. Germline CDR1 ENHRY, CDR2 SYGVKD. The ends were cut back, 0 bases at V and 2 bases at J, with 5 bases in the middle. This CDR3 spans 15 amino acids. CDR3 sequence (DNA): TGTGCCATCAGTGAGTCAGAAACCTATAATTCACCCCTCCACTTT. It encodes CAISESETYNSPLHF.

The rearrangement uses TRBV5-1 and TRBJ1-2; D uncertain. The CDR3 consists of 14 residues. Trimming took off 2 bases at V and 4 bases at J, with 12 bases between the two ends. Germline V gene sequence: CDR1 SGHRS, CDR2 YFSETQ. DNA for the CDR3: TGCGCCAGCAGCTTAGAGGGAGAGATCTATGGCTACACCTTC. It yields the protein CASSLEGEIYGYTF.

This chain joins TRBV6-2 or TRBV6-3 and TRBJ1-2, with 7 nucleotides matching TRBD1. V trimming: 3 bases; J trimming: 3 bases; junction bases outside the gene matches: 10. The CDR3 is 16 residues long. Germline CDR1 is MNHEY and CDR2 is SVGEGT. CDR3 amino acids: CASSYSRTGVYYGYTF. CDR3 nucleotide sequence: TGTGCCAGCAGTTATTCCCGAACAGGGGTCTACTATGGCTACACCTTC.

The CDR3 reads CASSLDYRMGHTEAFF. The CDR3 nucleotides read TGTGCCAGCAGCTTAGACTACAGGATGGGACACACTGAAGCTTTCTTT. This chain links TRBV11-3 with TRBJ1-1; a weak D match, TRBD1 (5 bases). Trimming stripped 0 bases from V and 3 bases from J, with 14 bases between. The CDR3 is 16 residues long. Germline CDR1 is SGHNT and CDR2 is YENEEA.

The chain links TRBV10-3 to TRBJ1-5; 8 bases line up with TRBD1. The germline CDR1 and CDR2 sequences are ENHRY and SYGVKD. This CDR3 is built from 13 residues. Germline trimming cut 5 bases from V and 8 bases from J; bases unmatched to any gene: 5. CDR3 DNA: TGTGCCATCAGTAAGGACAGGGTTGAGCCCCAGCATTTT. Translated: CAISKDRVEPQHF.

The chain's CDR3 is CASSSGDRVMDTGELFF. For the CDR3, the DNA is TGTGCCAGCAGCTCCGGAGATAGGGTTATGGACACCGGGGAGCTGTTTTTT. The V gene is TRBV11-3, the J gene TRBJ2-2; D gene ambiguous. Trimming pared 4 bases from V and 3 bases from J, leaving 18 bases between. The germline CDR1 and CDR2 sequences are SGHNT and YENEEA. The CDR3 sequence is 17 residues long.

With respect to this clone: This same CDR3 is encoded by further DNA sequences in the sample. The chain links TRBV10-3 to TRBJ2-3, with TRBD1 as a possible D gene (5 bases). This CDR3 has 14 amino acids. V was clipped by 0 bases and J by 3 bases, with 7 bases between them. In germline, CDR1 is ENHRY, CDR2 SYGVKD. The CDR3 DNA reads as TGTGCCATCAGTGAGTCAACAGGTACAGATACGCAGTATTTT. It translates to CAISESTGTDTQYF.

The chain combines TRBV27 with TRBJ1-1; no definite D call. The CDR3 consists of 15 residues. Trimming left V 0 bases short and J 4 bases short, with 12 bases between. Germline V gene lookup returns CDR1 MNHEY and CDR2 SMNVEV (reference sequence). The CDR3 DNA reads TGTGCCAGCAGTTTATCTCACCCCCAGACCACTGAAGCTTTCTTT. Its protein is CASSLSHPQTTEAFF.

This rearrangement joins TRBV11-2 to TRBJ2-1; 9 nucleotides align to TRBD1. The J segment lost 7 bases and the V segment lost 5 bases, leaving 15 bases of the junction unmatched. This CDR3 contains 17 residues. CDR1 SGHAT and CDR2 FQNNGV come from the germline V gene. The CDR3 here is CASSTSGQGILGNEQFF. The CDR3 DNA follows: TGTGCCAGCAGCACTTCGGGACAGGGAATTTTAGGTAATGAGCAGTTCTTC. Full variable domain (outside the CDR3, taken from reference TRBV11-2 and TRBJ2-1): EAGVAQSPRYKIIEKRQSVAFWCNPISGHATLYWYQQILGQGPKLLIQFQNNGVVDDSQLPKDRFSAERLKGVDSTLKIQPAKLEDSAVYLCASSTSGQGILGNEQFFGPGTRLTVL.

For the CDR3, the DNA is TGTGCCAGCAGCCGCCCCCCTAGCGGGACTAACACCGGGGAGCTGTTTTTT. Its translation is CASSRPPSGTNTGELFF. The chain combines TRBV11-3 with TRBJ2-2; 9 nucleotides line up with TRBD2. Germline lookup yields CDR1 SGHNT and CDR2 YENEEA. This CDR3 spans 17 amino acids. The trim removed 5 bases at V and 2 bases at J, leaving 9 bases unmatched. The full variable domain, rest sourced from reference TRBV11-3 and TRBJ2-2, is EAGVVQSPRYKIIEKKQPVAFWCNPISGHNTLYWYLQNLGQGPELLIRYENEEAVDDSQLPKDRFSAERLKGVDSTLKIQPAELGDSAVYLCASSRPPSGTNTGELFFGEGSRLTVL.

This chain links TRBV4-3 with TRBJ1-1; unclear D gene. V was cut by 4 bases and J by 3 bases, with 9 bases left in between. The CDR3 is made up of 13 amino acids. Germline CDR1 reads LGHNA; CDR2 reads YSLEER. The CDR3 nucleotides read TGCGCCAGCAGCCCGCACCGGGACACTGAAGCTTTCTTT. As protein: CASSPHRDTEAFF.

The chain carries TRBV5-4 and TRBJ1-4, with D possibly being TRBD1 (6 bases). Germline assignment: CDR1 SGHNT and CDR2 YYREEE (reference sequence). The CDR3 runs to 16 residues. V was pared by 2 bases and J by 1 base, with 12 bases between. CDR3 sequence (DNA): TGTGCCAGCAGCTTAGGGGGGGGGAGAACTAATGAAAAACTGTTTTTT. This codes for CASSLGGGRTNEKLFF. Full variable domain (outside the CDR3, taken from reference TRBV5-4 and TRBJ1-4): ETGVTQSPTHLIKTRGQQVTLRCSSQSGHNTVSWYQQALGQGPQFIFQYYREEENGRGNFPPRFSGLQFPNYSSELNVNALELDDSALYLCASSLGGGRTNEKLFFGSGTQLSVL.

J is TRBJ1-3 and V is TRBV11-1; no reliable D call. Germline loops: CDR1 SGHAT, CDR2 FQDESV (reference sequence). Trimming took 5 bases from V and 6 from J, leaving 11 bases between them. The CDR3 has 13 residues. Here the CDR3 DNA reads TGTGCCAGCAGCCCAGGTGGAGCAAACACCATATATTTT. Protein sequence: CASSPGGANTIYF.

The rearrangement joins TRBV14 to TRBJ2-7; TRBD1 might be the D (5 bases). The CDR3 has 14 amino acids. Germline CDR1 and CDR2: SGHDN and FVKESK. Trimming pared 1 base from V and 7 bases from J, leaving 14 bases between. The CDR3 DNA follows: TGTGCCAGCAGCCAAGTCTTCCCCTCAGGGGAGCAGTACTTC. The encoded protein is CASSQVFPSGEQYF. Using reference TRBV14 and TRBJ2-7 for the parts outside the CDR3, the full variable domain is EAGVTQFPSHSVIEKGQTVTLRCDPISGHDNLYWYRRVMGKEIKFLLHFVKESKQDESGMPNNRFLAERTGGTYSTLKVQPAELEDSGVYFCASSQVFPSGEQYFGPGTRLTVT.

The V and J genes are TRBV6-2 or TRBV6-3 and TRBJ2-1; 11 bases map to TRBD2. The CDR3 has 15 amino acids. Looked up from germline, CDR1 is MNHEY and CDR2 is SVGEGT. V lost 6 bases and J lost 7; bases outside the gene matches: 8. The CDR3 DNA sequence: TGTGCCAGCAGCAAAAGACTAGCGGGACGGAATGAGCAGTTCTTC. Protein: CASSKRLAGRNEQFF.

The genes are TRBV28 and TRBJ1-2, with no clear D. V lost 4 bases and J 8 bases, leaving 11 bases between the germline ends. The V gene's germline CDR1 is MDHEN and CDR2 SYDVKM. This CDR3 contains 12 residues. The CDR3 here is CASSYKARGYTF. CDR3 nucleotide sequence: TGTGCCAGCAGTTACAAGGCGAGGGGCTACACCTTC.

J is TRBJ1-6 and V is TRBV9; the D is unclear. V lost 0 bases and J lost 14, with 12 bases in between. This CDR3 is 13 amino acids long. CDR1 is SGDLS, CDR2 YYNGEE, per germline. CDR3 region: CASSVEGRSSLHF. The CDR3 nucleotides read TGTGCCAGCAGCGTAGAAGGGAGATCTTCCCTCCACTTT.

V is TRBV28 and J is TRBJ2-5; 8 bases are shared with TRBD1. The V gene end was trimmed by 4 bases and the J gene end by 4 bases; junction bases not matched to a gene: 5. The germline CDR1 and CDR2 sequences are MDHEN and SYDVKM. This CDR3 is built from 14 residues. The CDR3 spells CASSSGQGRETQYF. CDR3 bases: TGTGCCAGCAGTTCAGGACAGGGCCGAGAGACCCAGTACTTC.

The V and J genes are TRBV19 and TRBJ1-1; no firm D call. This CDR3 has 15 residues. Trimming shortened V by 3 bases and J by 8 bases, and 19 bases separated the two germline ends. Germline values: CDR1 LNHDA, CDR2 SQIVND (reference sequence). CDR3 coding DNA: TGTGCCAGTAGTATCCAAGGCGCAGGAGGTGGGGAAGCTTTCTTT. Protein product: CASSIQGAGGGEAFF.